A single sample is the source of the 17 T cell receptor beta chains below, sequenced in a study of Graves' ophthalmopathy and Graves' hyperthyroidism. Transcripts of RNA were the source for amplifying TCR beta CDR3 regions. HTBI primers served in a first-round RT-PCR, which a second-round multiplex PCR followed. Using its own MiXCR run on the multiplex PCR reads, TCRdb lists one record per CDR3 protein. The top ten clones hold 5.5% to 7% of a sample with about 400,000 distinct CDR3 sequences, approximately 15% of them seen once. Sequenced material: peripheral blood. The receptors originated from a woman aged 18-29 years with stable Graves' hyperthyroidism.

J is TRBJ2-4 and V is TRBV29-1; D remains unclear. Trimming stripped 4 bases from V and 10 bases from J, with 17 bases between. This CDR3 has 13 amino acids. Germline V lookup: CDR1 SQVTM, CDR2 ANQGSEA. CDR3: CSVASRGRWIQYF. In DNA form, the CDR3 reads TGCAGCGTTGCGAGCCGAGGCCGATGGATTCAGTACTTC.

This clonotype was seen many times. CDR3 coding DNA: TGCAGTGCTAGAGATGGGGGGAAAGAGACCCAGTACTTC. Encoded protein: CSARDGGKETQYF. This chain links TRBV20-1 with TRBJ2-5, with D perhaps matching TRBD2 (6 bases). Germline assignment: CDR1 DFQATT and CDR2 SNEGSKA (reference sequence). Between the trimmed V and J ends, which lost 0 bases and 3 bases, there was a span of 8 bases. CDR3 length: 13 residues.

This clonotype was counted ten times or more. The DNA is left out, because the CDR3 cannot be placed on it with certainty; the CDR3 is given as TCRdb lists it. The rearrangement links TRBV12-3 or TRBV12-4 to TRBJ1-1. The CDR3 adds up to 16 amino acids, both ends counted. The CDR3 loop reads CASILGSTVVNTEAFF.

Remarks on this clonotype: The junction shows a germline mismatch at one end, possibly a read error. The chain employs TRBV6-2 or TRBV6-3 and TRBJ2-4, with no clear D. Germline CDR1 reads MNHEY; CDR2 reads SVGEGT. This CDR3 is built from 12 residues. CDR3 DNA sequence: TGTGCCAGCAGTCTTTCAGTAGACATTAAGTACTTC. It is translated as CASSLSVDIKYF.

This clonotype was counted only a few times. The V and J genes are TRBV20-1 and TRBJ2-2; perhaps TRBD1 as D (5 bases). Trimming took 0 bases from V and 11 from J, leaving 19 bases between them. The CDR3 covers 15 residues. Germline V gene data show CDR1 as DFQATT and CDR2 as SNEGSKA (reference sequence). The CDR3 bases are TGCAGTGCTAGAGATAGCCCAGGGAAGGACGGCGAGCTGTTTTTT. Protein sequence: CSARDSPGKDGELFF.

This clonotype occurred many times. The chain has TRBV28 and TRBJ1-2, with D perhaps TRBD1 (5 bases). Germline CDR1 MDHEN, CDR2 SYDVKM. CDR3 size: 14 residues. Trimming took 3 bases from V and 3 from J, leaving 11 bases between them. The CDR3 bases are TGTGCCAGCAGTTTTTATGGGACGGACTATGGCTACACCTTC. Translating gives CASSFYGTDYGYTF.

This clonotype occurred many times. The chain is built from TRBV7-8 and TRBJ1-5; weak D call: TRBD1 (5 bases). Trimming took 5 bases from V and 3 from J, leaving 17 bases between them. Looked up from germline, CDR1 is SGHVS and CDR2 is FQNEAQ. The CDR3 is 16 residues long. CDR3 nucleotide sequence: TGTGCCAGCAGCGCCCCTCAGGGAGTTCTCAATCAGCCCCAGCATTTT. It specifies CASSAPQGVLNQPQHF.

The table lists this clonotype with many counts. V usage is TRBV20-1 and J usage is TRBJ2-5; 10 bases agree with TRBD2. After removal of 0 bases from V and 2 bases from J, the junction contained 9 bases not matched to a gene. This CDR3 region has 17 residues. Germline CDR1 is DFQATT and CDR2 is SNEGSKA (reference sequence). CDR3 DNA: TGCAGTGCTAGAGACGGCGGTAGCGGGGGGAGACAAGAGACCCAGTACTTC. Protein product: CSARDGGSGGRQETQYF.

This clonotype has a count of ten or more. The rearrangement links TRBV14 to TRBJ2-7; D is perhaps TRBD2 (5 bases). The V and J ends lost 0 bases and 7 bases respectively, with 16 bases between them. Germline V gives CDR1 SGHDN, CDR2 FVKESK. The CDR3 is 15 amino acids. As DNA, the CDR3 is TGTGCCAGCAGCCAAGAACGGGGTTATGGAGCTGAGCAGTACTTC. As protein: CASSQERGYGAEQYF.

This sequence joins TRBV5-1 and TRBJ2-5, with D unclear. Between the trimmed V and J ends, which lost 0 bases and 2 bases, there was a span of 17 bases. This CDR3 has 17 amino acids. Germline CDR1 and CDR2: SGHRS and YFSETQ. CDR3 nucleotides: TGCGCCAGCAGCTTGGGCCCAGGCTCGATAGGGCAAGAGACCCAGTACTTC. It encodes CASSLGPGSIGQETQYF.

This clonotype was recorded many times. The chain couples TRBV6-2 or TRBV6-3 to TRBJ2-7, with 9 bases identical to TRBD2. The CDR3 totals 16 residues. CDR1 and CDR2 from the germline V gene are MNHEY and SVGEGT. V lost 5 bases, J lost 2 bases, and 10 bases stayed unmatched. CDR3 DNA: TGTGCCAGCAGTCTCCCGGTGCGGGGGGGAACCTACGAGCAGTACTTC. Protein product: CASSLPVRGGTYEQYF.

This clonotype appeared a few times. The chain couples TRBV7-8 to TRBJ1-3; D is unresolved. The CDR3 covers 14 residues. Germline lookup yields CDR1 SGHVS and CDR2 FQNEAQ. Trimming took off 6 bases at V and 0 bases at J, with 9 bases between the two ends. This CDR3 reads CASSGWGSGNTIYF. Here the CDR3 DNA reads TGTGCCAGCAGTGGGTGGGGCTCTGGAAACACCATATATTTT.

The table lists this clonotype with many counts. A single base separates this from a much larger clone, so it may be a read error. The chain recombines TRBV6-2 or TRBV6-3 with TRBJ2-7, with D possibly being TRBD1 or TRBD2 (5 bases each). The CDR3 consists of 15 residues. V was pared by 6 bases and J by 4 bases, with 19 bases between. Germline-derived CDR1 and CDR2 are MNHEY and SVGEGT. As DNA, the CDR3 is TGTGCCAGCAGATTCTCAGGGACGGCCCGTTACGAGCAGTACTTC. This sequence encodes CASRFSGTARYEQYF.

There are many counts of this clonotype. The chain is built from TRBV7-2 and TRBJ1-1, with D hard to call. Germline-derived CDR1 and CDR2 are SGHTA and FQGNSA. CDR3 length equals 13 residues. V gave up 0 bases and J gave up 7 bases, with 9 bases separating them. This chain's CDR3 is CASSLATSFEAFF. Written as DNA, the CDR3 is TGTGCCAGCAGCTTAGCGACGTCATTTGAAGCTTTCTTT.

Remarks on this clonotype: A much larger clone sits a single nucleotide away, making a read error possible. Here the CDR3 reads CASTQADRVIYEHYF. The DNA of the CDR3 is TGTGCCAGCACCCAGGCAGACAGGGTCATCTACGAGCATTACTTC. The V call is TRBV2, the J call TRBJ2-7, with TRBD1 matching over 7 bases. Germline loops: CDR1 SNHLY, CDR2 FYNNEI. The CDR3 has 15 residues.

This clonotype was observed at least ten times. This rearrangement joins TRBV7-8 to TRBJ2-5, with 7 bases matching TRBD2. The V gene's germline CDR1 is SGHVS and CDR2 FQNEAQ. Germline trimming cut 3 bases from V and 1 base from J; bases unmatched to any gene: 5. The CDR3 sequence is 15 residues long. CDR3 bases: TGTGCCAGCAGCTTGGACTGGGGGGGCCAAGAGACCCAGTACTTC. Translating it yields CASSLDWGGQETQYF.

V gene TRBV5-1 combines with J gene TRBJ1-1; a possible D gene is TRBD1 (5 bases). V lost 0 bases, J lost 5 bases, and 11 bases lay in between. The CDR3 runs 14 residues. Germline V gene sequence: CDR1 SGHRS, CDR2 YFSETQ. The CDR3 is CASSLAGRKTEAFF. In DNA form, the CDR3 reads TGCGCCAGCAGCTTGGCAGGGAGGAAAACTGAAGCTTTCTTT.